These 25 T cell receptor beta chains originate from one sample sequenced in a study of spatial heterogeneity in lung cancer (dated by TCRdb to between 2018 and 2021). Explained via the paper, the time point label denotes: sample taken at primary tumor resection. For TCR sequencing, whole RNA was extracted from tumor and nontumor lung tissue, or from cryopreserved PBMC samples, and no cell sorting was done. Library preparation was by 5' RACE. Sequencer: NextSeq 500. In TCRdb, the public reads were trimmed at Q25 with fastp and aligned with MiXCR, with productive beta chains retained. One record per CDR3 amino acid sequence lists the most common genes and DNA. This sample comprises approximately 52,000 distinct CDR3 sequences, around 6.7% of them detected only once. Around 2.6% of the sample is taken by the ten largest. Sequencing was performed on PBMCs, taken at surgery. These receptors were collected from a female donor with early-stage non-small cell lung cancer.

This clonotype was counted only a few times. The chain employs TRBV20-1 and TRBJ1-5; tentative D call: TRBD1 (5 bases). Germline V gene lookup returns CDR1 DFQATT and CDR2 SNEGSKA (reference sequence). V lost 5 bases to trimming and J lost 4 bases, with 12 bases between them. CDR3 size: 13 residues. The DNA for the CDR3 is TGCAGTGCTCCGGGGGATTTTAATCAGCCCCAGCATTTT. It translates to CSAPGDFNQPQHF.

This clonotype was counted ten times or more. V usage is TRBV6-2 or TRBV6-3 and J usage is TRBJ1-5, with D unresolved. This CDR3 spans 15 amino acids. Germline V CDR1 and CDR2: MNHEY, SVGEGT. With 6 bases removed from V and 3 bases from J, the gap between germline ends came to 15 bases. CDR3 in amino acids: CASRNSQMANQPQHF. The CDR3 DNA is TGTGCCAGCAGGAACAGCCAGATGGCCAATCAGCCCCAGCATTTT.

This clonotype appeared a few times. The V and J genes are TRBV6-2 or TRBV6-3 and TRBJ1-5; 7 positions agree with TRBD1. This CDR3 comprises 14 residues. CDR1 MNHEY and CDR2 SVGEGT come from the germline V gene. V gave up 5 bases and J gave up 5 bases; unmatched junction bases: 6. The CDR3 DNA reads TGTGCCAGCAGTCGCCGGGACAGTTATCAGCCCCAGCATTTT. Translated: CASSRRDSYQPQHF.

This clonotype has a count of ten or more. The gene calls are TRBV6-2 or TRBV6-3 and TRBJ2-1, with D tentatively TRBD2 (7 bases). Per germline, CDR1 MNHEY and CDR2 SVGEGT. Trimming removed 4 bases from V and 5 bases from J, with 21 bases in between. The length of the CDR3 is 17 residues. Here the CDR3 DNA reads TGTGCCAGCAGTTCCGGACCCGCGGGGGCCTTCGACAATGAGCAGTTCTTC. Its protein product is CASSSGPAGAFDNEQFF.

This clonotype showed up many times. This chain links TRBV29-1 with TRBJ1-5, with D perhaps matching TRBD1 (6 bases). The ends were cut back, 4 bases at V and 5 bases at J, with 15 bases in the middle. Germline-derived CDR1 and CDR2 are SQVTM and ANQGSEA. The CDR3 spans 14 residues. DNA for the CDR3: TGCAGCGTTGTTCTCGGGAACAGGGATCAGCCCCAGCATTTT. Its protein product is CSVVLGNRDQPQHF.

This clonotype was recorded many times. V gene TRBV20-1 combines with J gene TRBJ1-5, with D possibly TRBD1 on 5 matching bases. CDR3 length equals 15 residues. Germline V gene lookup returns CDR1 DFQATT and CDR2 SNEGSKA (reference sequence). V dropped 6 bases and J dropped 1 base, with 16 bases sitting between them. This chain's CDR3 is CSAPDGGRSNQPQHF. Here the CDR3 DNA reads TGCAGTGCCCCGGACGGGGGGAGAAGCAATCAGCCCCAGCATTTT.

In this sample, this clonotype turned up many times. V and J are TRBV18 and TRBJ2-1, with a tentative D call TRBD1 (5 bases). Germline CDR1 is KGHSH and CDR2 is LQKENI. The CDR3 spans 16 residues. V lost 1 base and J lost 5, with 15 bases in between. CDR3 in amino acids: CASSPLQGLGHNEQFF. Here the CDR3 DNA reads TGTGCCAGCTCACCACTCCAGGGCCTCGGACACAATGAGCAGTTCTTC.

The V and J genes are TRBV7-3 and TRBJ2-3; the match to TRBD2 covers 9 bases. Losses at the gene ends were 1 base for V and 2 bases for J; bases not matched to a gene: 1. Germline V gives CDR1 SGHTA, CDR2 FQGTGA. The CDR3 is 15 amino acids. Written as DNA, the CDR3 is TGTGCCAGCAGCTTAATAGCGGGGGACACAGATACGCAGTATTTT. Protein sequence: CASSLIAGDTDTQYF. Combining the CDR3 with reference TRBV7-3 and TRBJ2-3 gives the whole variable domain GAGVSQTPSNKVTEKGKYVELRCDPISGHTALYWYRQSLGQGPEFLIYFQGTGAADDSGLPNDRFFAVRPEGSVSTLKIQRTERGDSAVYLCASSLIAGDTDTQYFGPGTRLTVL.

This clonotype was detected ten times or more. The chain employs TRBV29-1 and TRBJ2-1; D might be TRBD1 (5 bases). The CDR3 contains 13 residues. V gave up 4 bases and J gave up 7 bases, with 14 bases separating them. The V gene's germline CDR1 is SQVTM and CDR2 ANQGSEA. The CDR3 nucleotides read TGCAGCGTTGCTGTAATGCGGACAAATGAGCAGTTCTTC. It is translated as CSVAVMRTNEQFF.

The chain recombines TRBV7-8 with TRBJ2-5, with D possibly matching TRBD2 (5 bases). Per germline, CDR1 SGHVS and CDR2 FQNEAQ. The CDR3 contains 16 residues. Trimming removed 1 base at V and 2 bases at J, with 14 bases between. Here the CDR3 DNA reads TGTGCCAGCAGCTTAGGGAGGTTTCTAGAGCAAGAGACCCAGTACTTC. It specifies CASSLGRFLEQETQYF.

This clonotype came up a few times. This chain joins TRBV27 and TRBJ2-1; D is perhaps TRBD1 (5 bases). The V gene's germline CDR1 is MNHEY and CDR2 SMNVEV (reference sequence). V was clipped by 5 bases and J by 8 bases, with 16 bases between them. The CDR3 runs 14 residues. The CDR3 spells CASSPLGLWDEQFF. In DNA, the CDR3 is TGTGCCAGCAGTCCCCTGGGGCTATGGGATGAGCAGTTCTTC.

This clonotype was recorded at least ten times. This chain links TRBV20-1 with TRBJ1-1; D uncertain. Germline V gene data show CDR1 as DFQATT and CDR2 as SNEGSKA (reference sequence). The CDR3 is 14 amino acids. V lost 0 bases to trimming and J lost 12 bases, with 20 bases between them. CDR3 coding DNA: TGCAGTGCTAGAGATCCCTCACGCGAGCCTCGTACTTTCTTT. It yields the protein CSARDPSREPRTFF.

The V call is TRBV4-2, the J call TRBJ1-2, with 7 bases fitting TRBD1. V shed 3 bases, J shed 4 bases, and the junction held 2 bases outside the gene matches. This CDR3 has 13 amino acids. CDR1 is LGHNA and CDR2 is YNFKEQ in the germline V gene. CDR3 DNA sequence: TGTGCCAGCAGCCAGGGACAGTCCTATGGCTACACCTTC. Protein: CASSQGQSYGYTF.

The sample holds many counts of this clonotype. DNA of the CDR3: TGTGCCAGCAGCTTAGAAATGCCTAGCCGCAATGAGCAGTTCTTC. It yields the protein CASSLEMPSRNEQFF. The gene calls are TRBV7-2 and TRBJ2-1; D perhaps matches TRBD2 (5 bases). The V gene lost 1 base and the J gene lost 6 bases, with 13 bases spanning the gap. The CDR3 totals 15 residues. CDR1 is SGHTA, CDR2 FQGNSA, per germline.

This clonotype was detected many times. The chain employs TRBV10-3 and TRBJ2-5, with D perhaps matching TRBD2 (6 bases). The V gene's germline CDR1 is ENHRY and CDR2 SYGVKD. Trimming pared 9 bases from V and 5 bases from J, leaving 22 bases between. This CDR3 has 15 amino acids. DNA for the CDR3: TGTGCCATAGCGGCTCAGGGACTCCCCCAGGAGACCCAGTACTTC. Protein sequence: CAIAAQGLPQETQYF.

This clonotype was seen many times. The genes are TRBV28 and TRBJ1-2; 9 bases are shared with TRBD1. This CDR3 comprises 14 residues. V trimming: 10 bases; J trimming: 4 bases; junction bases outside the gene matches: 10. Germline V gives CDR1 MDHEN, CDR2 SYDVKM. As DNA, the CDR3 is TGTGCCATTCCCACAGGGGGCTGGGGCTATGGCTACACCTTC. Translation: CAIPTGGWGYGYTF.

Sample share makes this clonotype medium-sized. The CDR3 protein is CATSDAGTEDTQYF. The DNA for the CDR3 is TGTGCCACCAGTGATGCCGGGACAGAAGATACGCAGTATTTT. The rearrangement links TRBV24-1 to TRBJ2-3, with 7 bases aligning to TRBD1. This CDR3 is built from 14 residues. Per the germline V gene, CDR1 is KGHDR and CDR2 is SFDVKD. V shed 3 bases and J 5 bases; nucleotides not matched to a gene: 4.

This clonotype was recorded a few times. The CDR3 carries no conserved terminal phenylalanine or tryptophan, so it likely arises from a read error. No DNA is shown, since the ends of the CDR3 on it are uncertain; the CDR3 is the one TCRdb lists. V is TRBV4-2 and J is TRBJ1-2; TRBD1 is the table's D call, not checked against the DNA. CDR1 is LGHNA, CDR2 YNFKEQ, per germline. The CDR3 is 12 amino acids in total, end residues counted. The CDR3 here is CASSQGGQQFFS.

This clonotype was counted between two and nine times. V and J are TRBV20-1 and TRBJ1-3; no clear D gene. Germline loops: CDR1 DFQATT, CDR2 SNEGSKA (reference sequence). Trimming shortened V by 3 bases and J by 0 bases, and 12 bases separated the two germline ends. This CDR3 has 15 amino acids. This chain's CDR3 is CSASVRTPSGNTIYF. The CDR3 nucleotides read TGCAGTGCTAGCGTCCGAACCCCCTCTGGAAACACCATATATTTT.

V is TRBV7-9 and J is TRBJ2-1; no definite D call. The germline V gene encodes CDR1 SEHNR and CDR2 FQNEAQ (reference sequence). The CDR3 length is 14 residues. V dropped 1 base and J dropped 8 bases, with 12 bases sitting between them. The CDR3 bases are TGTGCCAGCAGCTTAGGATTTATGGGTGATGAGCAGTTCTTC. It specifies CASSLGFMGDEQFF.

This clonotype was seen a few times. This sequence joins TRBV7-2 and TRBJ2-5, with D possibly being TRBD1 (6 bases). V was pared by 1 base and J by 5 bases, with 11 bases between. This CDR3 spans 14 amino acids. CDR1 and CDR2 from the germline V gene are SGHTA and FQGNSA. Here the CDR3 reads CASSLEGEFETQYF. The CDR3 DNA sequence: TGTGCCAGCAGCTTAGAGGGGGAATTCGAGACCCAGTACTTC.

There are many counts of this clonotype. J is TRBJ1-3 and V is TRBV14; the D gene is possibly TRBD1 (5 bases). The CDR3 consists of 16 residues. CDR1 SGHDN and CDR2 FVKESK come from the germline V gene. V was cut by 1 base and J by 2 bases, with 12 bases left in between. As DNA, the CDR3 is TGTGCCAGCAGCCAAGTGGGGAGAGGGGCTGGAAACACCATATATTTT. Translated, it gives CASSQVGRGAGNTIYF.

This clonotype was seen repeatedly, ten times or more. CDR3 nucleotide sequence: TGTGCCAGCAGTCGACAGGGTGGCAATGAGCAGTTCTTC. Its translation: CASSRQGGNEQFF. This chain links TRBV2 with TRBJ2-1; 7 bases agree with TRBD1. V lost 5 bases, J lost 6 bases, and 4 bases stayed unmatched. The CDR3 runs to 13 residues. From germline, CDR1 is SNHLY and CDR2 FYNNEI.

At least ten counts were recorded for this clonotype. The genes are TRBV4-2 and TRBJ1-4; D uncertain. Trimming cost V 2 bases and J 2 bases, with 0 bases left between them. CDR1 LGHNA and CDR2 YNFKEQ come from the germline V gene. The CDR3 contains 12 residues. CDR3 coding DNA: TGTGCCAGCAGCCAAACTAATGAAAAACTGTTTTTT. Translated, it gives CASSQTNEKLFF.

This clonotype appeared many times. This sequence joins TRBV5-1 and TRBJ2-7, with 8 bases aligning to TRBD1. Germline V CDR1 and CDR2: SGHRS, YFSETQ. Trimming cost V 0 bases and J 5 bases; bases outside gene matches: 7. There are 15 residues in the CDR3. The CDR3 nucleotides read TGCGCCAGCAGCTTGGGGTCCCCGACAGGGGACGAGCAGTACTTC. This gives the protein CASSLGSPTGDEQYF.